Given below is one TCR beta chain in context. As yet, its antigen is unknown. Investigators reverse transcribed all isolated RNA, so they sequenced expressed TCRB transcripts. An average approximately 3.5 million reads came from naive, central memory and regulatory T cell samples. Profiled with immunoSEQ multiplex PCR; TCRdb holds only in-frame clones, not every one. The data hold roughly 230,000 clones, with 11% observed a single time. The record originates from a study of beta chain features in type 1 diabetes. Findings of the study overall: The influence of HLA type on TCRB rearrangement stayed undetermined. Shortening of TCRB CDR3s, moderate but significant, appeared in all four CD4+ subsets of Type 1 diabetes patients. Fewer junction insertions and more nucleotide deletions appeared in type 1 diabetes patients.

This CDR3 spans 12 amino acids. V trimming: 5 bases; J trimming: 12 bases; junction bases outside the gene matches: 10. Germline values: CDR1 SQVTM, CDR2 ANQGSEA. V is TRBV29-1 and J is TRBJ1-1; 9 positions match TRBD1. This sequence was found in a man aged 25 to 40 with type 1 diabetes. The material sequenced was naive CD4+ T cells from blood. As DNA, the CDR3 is TGCAGCGTTATGCGGACAGGGGACAGGACTTTCTTT. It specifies CSVMRTGDRTFF.